A single sample gave rise to the 15 T cell receptor beta chains below, sequenced in a study of shared clonotypes between healthy human individuals. TCRdb's table, derived via immunoSEQ multiplex PCR, lists solely in-frame clones and lacks some. The sample gives 450,000 to 500,000 clones, 79% of which show up once; approximately 12% is in the top ten. Sequencing used PBMCs. These receptors originate from a woman aged 40 to 50 in good health. Some clones in this sample may be carry-over from other donors' samples.

V is TRBV5-6 and J is TRBJ2-3; the D is unclear. V lost 0 bases and J lost 2, with 7 bases in between. Germline V gene sequence: CDR1 SGHDT, CDR2 YYEEEE. The CDR3 runs to 14 residues. CDR3 sequence (DNA): TGTGCCAGCAGCTTGGCTGGGGTCACAGATACGCAGTATTTT. Protein: CASSLAGVTDTQYF. Based on the CDR3 plus reference TRBV5-6 and TRBJ2-3, the full variable domain is DAGVTQSPTHLIKTRGQQVTLRCSPKSGHDTVSWYQQALGQGPQFIFQYYEEEERQRGNFPDRFSGHQFPNYSSELNVNALLLGDSALYLCASSLAGVTDTQYFGPGTRLTVL.

This sequence joins TRBV15 and TRBJ1-5; D is ambiguous. The CDR3 runs 13 residues. Germline CDR1 and CDR2: LNHNV and YYDKDF (reference sequence). The V end lost 0 bases, the J end lost 6 bases, and 6 bases lay between the germline ends. CDR3 DNA sequence: TGTGCCACCAGCAGAGACAAAAGTCAGCCCCAGCATTTT. Its translation is CATSRDKSQPQHF.

This rearrangement joins TRBV18 to TRBJ2-2, with D possibly being TRBD1 (5 bases). This CDR3 contains 15 residues. V lost 4 bases, J lost 0 bases, and 9 bases lay in between. Germline V lookup: CDR1 KGHSH, CDR2 LQKENI. CDR3 DNA sequence: TGTGCCAGCTCACAACAGGCCCCGAACACCGGGGAGCTGTTTTTT. It codes for CASSQQAPNTGELFF.

The chain has TRBV28 and TRBJ2-6, with a tentative D call TRBD1 (5 bases). Trimming took 5 bases from V and 0 from J, leaving 11 bases between them. The germline V gene encodes CDR1 MDHEN and CDR2 SYDVKM. The CDR3 loop spans 16 amino acids. CDR3 region: CASSPGPPSGANVLTF. DNA of the CDR3: TGTGCCAGCAGTCCAGGGCCACCCTCTGGGGCCAACGTCCTGACTTTC.

This clone was picked up a small number of times. This chain links TRBV27 with TRBJ1-1, with D maybe TRBD1 (5 bases). The CDR3 is 11 amino acids. The germline gives CDR1 MNHEY, CDR2 SMNVEV (reference sequence). Trimming pared 11 bases from V and 6 bases from J, leaving 13 bases between. CDR3 sequence reads: CARQGGPEAFF. The CDR3 DNA sequence: TGTGCCCGTCAGGGAGGCCCTGAAGCTTTCTTT.

DNA of the CDR3: TGCGCCAGCAGCTTGGGACTGAGCCCCACTGAAGCTTTCTTT. This encodes CASSLGLSPTEAFF. The chain couples TRBV5-1 to TRBJ1-1, with no clear D. The CDR3 runs 14 residues. The germline gives CDR1 SGHRS, CDR2 YFSETQ. V dropped 0 bases and J dropped 4 bases, with 10 bases sitting between them. Based on the CDR3 plus reference TRBV5-1 and TRBJ1-1, the full variable domain is KAGVTQTPRYLIKTRGQQVTLSCSPISGHRSVSWYQQTPGQGLQFLFEYFSETQRNKGNFPGRFSGRQFSNSRSEMNVSTLELGDSALYLCASSLGLSPTEAFFGQGTRLTVV.

The chain uses TRBV27 and TRBJ2-3, with 13 nucleotides matching TRBD2. V lost 6 bases and J lost 6; bases outside the gene matches: 6. The CDR3 covers 15 residues. The V gene's germline CDR1 is MNHEY and CDR2 SMNVEV (reference sequence). The CDR3 protein is CASSRTSGRLDTQYF. DNA for the CDR3: TGTGCCAGCAGCAGGACTAGCGGGAGACTTGATACGCAGTATTTT.

The chain carries TRBV9 and TRBJ2-7; TRBD1 is a possible D gene (5 bases). This CDR3 is built from 14 residues. Trimming pared 3 bases from V and 6 bases from J, leaving 16 bases between. Germline values: CDR1 SGDLS, CDR2 YYNGEE. DNA for the CDR3: TGTGCCAGCAGCGCCCGCTTAACAGGTTTCGAGCAGTACTTC. Its protein is CASSARLTGFEQYF. Full variable domain (missing parts from reference TRBV9 and TRBJ2-7): DSGVTQTPKHLITATGQRVTLRCSPRSGDLSVYWYQQSLDQGLQFLIQYYNGEERAKGNILERFSAQQFPDLHSELNLSSLELGDSALYFCASSARLTGFEQYFGPGTRLTVT.

This chain joins TRBV7-9 and TRBJ2-1; TRBD2 matches 14 bases. The germline V gene encodes CDR1 SEHNR and CDR2 FQNEAQ (reference sequence). The CDR3 is 17 residues long. Losses at the gene ends were 5 bases for V and 3 bases for J; bases not matched to a gene: 6. This CDR3 reads CASSINGLAGGYNEQFF. The CDR3 coding sequence is TGTGCCAGCAGCATAAACGGACTAGCGGGAGGCTACAATGAGCAGTTCTTC. The full variable domain, completed using reference TRBV7-9 and TRBJ2-1, is DTGVSQNPRHKITKRGQNVTFRCDPISEHNRLYWYRQTLGQGPEFLTYFQNEAQLEKSRLLSDRFSAERPKGSFSTLEIQRTEQGDSAMYLCASSINGLAGGYNEQFFGPGTRLTVL.

The rearrangement uses TRBV28 and TRBJ2-1; TRBD2 agrees at 9 bases. With 7 bases clipped from V and 7 bases from J, the junction kept 8 bases outside the gene matches. CDR3 length: 14 amino acids. The V gene's germline CDR1 is MDHEN and CDR2 SYDVKM. The CDR3 bases are TGTGCCAGCATTAAGGGGCTAGCGGGAAATGAGCAGTTCTTC. Amino acids: CASIKGLAGNEQFF.

This clone was detected once. This sample includes further DNA sequences coding for the same CDR3. The J gene is TRBJ1-1, the V gene TRBV7-3; D remains ambiguous. This CDR3 has 13 amino acids. Trimming removed 6 bases at V and 1 base at J, with 9 bases between. Germline V lookup: CDR1 SGHTA, CDR2 FQGTGA. Here the CDR3 reads CASSSDPNTEAFF. The CDR3 DNA sequence: TGTGCCAGCAGTTCGGACCCGAACACTGAAGCTTTCTTT.

The rearrangement uses TRBV6-1 and TRBJ2-1; D gene ambiguous. There are 13 residues in the CDR3. With 4 bases removed from V and 6 bases from J, the gap between germline ends came to 10 bases. In germline, CDR1 is MNHNS, CDR2 SASEGT. As DNA, the CDR3 is TGTGCCAGCAGTGCCTCCCGCCCCAATGAGCAGTTCTTC. As protein: CASSASRPNEQFF.

This clone was seen just once. The chain links TRBV30 to TRBJ2-7, with TRBD2 matching 7 bases. V shed 0 bases, J shed 2 bases, and the junction held 4 bases outside the gene matches. In germline, CDR1 is GTSNPN, CDR2 SVGIG (reference sequence). The CDR3 has 14 amino acids. The CDR3 region has the DNA TGTGCCTGGAGTGTTGCTAGCGGTCCCTACGAGCAGTACTTC. This codes for CAWSVASGPYEQYF.

Note on this clone: The junction shows a germline mismatch at one end, possibly a read error. V gene TRBV6-5 combines with J gene TRBJ2-7; D perhaps matches TRBD1 (5 bases). CDR1 and CDR2 from the germline V gene are MNHEY and SVGAGI. The CDR3 has 15 residues. Written as DNA, the CDR3 is TGTGCCAGCAGTTACTCTGACAGTGGGGCTTACGGGCAGTACTTC. It translates to CASSYSDSGAYGQYF.

The CDR3 loop is CASSQGQGLYEQYF. CDR3 DNA sequence: TGTGCCAGCAGCCAGGGACAGGGGCTTTACGAGCAGTACTTC. The chain uses TRBV11-2 and TRBJ2-7, with TRBD1 matching 10 bases. The germline gives CDR1 SGHAT, CDR2 FQNNGV. The CDR3 has 14 residues. V lost 5 bases and J lost 4; bases outside the gene matches: 5.